Listed below are T cell receptor beta chains from one sample, sequenced in a study of blood T cell repertoires in COVID-19. Sequenced by immunoSEQ multiplex PCR; TCRdb stores in-frame clones only, minus some. The table records hundreds of thousands of clones, around 80% of them present only once. Input material: PBMCs or T cells enriched from blood (not recorded which). Receptors were obtained from a woman in her forties with acute COVID-19. Each CDR3 is given with its conserved first and last residue. The D gene is left open where the match is weak.

v_call: TRBV27; j_call: TRBJ2-1; d_call: .; cdr3_length: 13; cdr3_aa: CASSSGSYNEQFF; cdr3_nt: TGTGCCAGCAGCAGCGGAAGCTACAATGAGCAGTTCTTC
v_call: TRBV10-3; j_call: TRBJ1-1; d_call: .; cdr3_length: 12; cdr3_aa: CAISAGYTEAFF; cdr3_nt: TGTGCCATCAGCGCAGGGTACACTGAAGCTTTCTTT
v_call: TRBV7-3; j_call: TRBJ2-4; d_call: TRBD1; cdr3_length: 13; cdr3_aa: CASSSEQGNIQYF; cdr3_nt: TGTGCCAGCAGCTCGGAACAGGGGAACATTCAGTACTTC
v_call: TRBV18; j_call: TRBJ1-5; d_call: TRBD1; cdr3_length: 14; cdr3_aa: CASSPDRGGQPQHF; cdr3_nt: TGTGCCAGCTCACCGGACAGGGGAGGGCAGCCCCAGCATTTT
v_call: TRBV7-2; j_call: TRBJ2-1; d_call: TRBD2; cdr3_length: 14; cdr3_aa: CATPKAGAKWKQFF; cdr3_nt: TGTGCCACCCCTAAAGCGGGAGCCAAGTGGAAGCAGTTCTTC
v_call: TRBV5-1; j_call: TRBJ1-5; d_call: .; cdr3_length: 14; cdr3_aa: CASSLEQGRQPQHF; cdr3_nt: TGCGCCAGCAGCTTGGAGCAGGGTCGGCAGCCCCAGCATTTT
v_call: TRBV9; j_call: TRBJ2-5; d_call: TRBD1; cdr3_length: 17; cdr3_aa: CASSVGDRGRRGETQYF; cdr3_nt: TGTGCCAGCAGCGTAGGTGACAGGGGGCGCCGCGGGGAGACCCAGTACTTC
v_call: TRBV7-2; j_call: TRBJ2-7; d_call: TRBD1; cdr3_length: 16; cdr3_aa: CASSPGRTGGKAEQYF; cdr3_nt: TGTGCCAGCAGCCCGGGCAGGACAGGGGGGAAGGCCGAGCAGTACTTC
v_call: TRBV15; j_call: TRBJ1-2; d_call: TRBD1; cdr3_length: 15; cdr3_aa: CATSREGGEVKGYTF; cdr3_nt: TGTGCCACCAGCAGAGAAGGGGGCGAAGTGAAAGGCTACACCTTC
v_call: TRBV11-2; j_call: TRBJ2-3; d_call: .; cdr3_length: 15; cdr3_aa: CASSLRGIVTDTQYF; cdr3_nt: TGTGCCAGCAGCTTACGGGGGATCGTCACAGATACGCAGTATTTT
v_call: TRBV9; j_call: TRBJ2-5; d_call: .; cdr3_length: 14; cdr3_aa: CASSPGGGGKTQYF; cdr3_nt: TGTGCCAGCAGTCCCGGGGGAGGCGGGAAGACCCAGTACTTC
v_call: TRBV19; j_call: TRBJ2-1; d_call: .; cdr3_length: 13; cdr3_aa: CASSIRPSDEQFF; cdr3_nt: TGTGCCAGTAGTATAAGGCCTAGCGATGAGCAGTTCTTC
v_call: TRBV3-1/TRBV3-2; j_call: TRBJ2-6; d_call: .; cdr3_length: 14; cdr3_aa: CASSRSSGANVLTF; cdr3_nt: TGTGCCAGCAGCCGGAGCTCTGGGGCCAACGTCCTGACTTTC
v_call: TRBV7-8; j_call: TRBJ2-3; d_call: .; cdr3_length: 16; cdr3_aa: CASSPQGRAPTDTQYF; cdr3_nt: TGTGCCAGCAGCCCCCAGGGCAGGGCGCCCACAGATACGCAGTATTTT
v_call: TRBV7-9; j_call: TRBJ2-2; d_call: TRBD2; cdr3_length: 14; cdr3_aa: CASSSGGATGELFF; cdr3_nt: TGTGCCAGTTCCAGCGGGGGGGCGACCGGGGAGCTGTTTTTT
v_call: TRBV6-1; j_call: TRBJ1-5; d_call: TRBD1; cdr3_length: 15; cdr3_aa: CASSERTGSNQPQHF; cdr3_nt: TGTGCCAGCAGTGAACGGACAGGGAGCAATCAGCCCCAGCATTTT
v_call: TRBV7-9; j_call: TRBJ1-5; d_call: TRBD1; cdr3_length: 14; cdr3_aa: CASSLGQGIQPQHF; cdr3_nt: TGTGCCAGCAGCTTAGGACAGGGAATTCAGCCCCAGCATTTT
v_call: TRBV15; j_call: TRBJ1-5; d_call: .; cdr3_length: 14; cdr3_aa: CATSREALNQPQHF; cdr3_nt: TGTGCCACCAGCAGAGAGGCCCTCAATCAGCCCCAGCATTTT
v_call: TRBV15; j_call: TRBJ2-1; d_call: TRBD2; cdr3_length: 17; cdr3_aa: CATSRILAGGAYNEQFF; cdr3_nt: TGTGCCACCAGCAGAATTCTAGCGGGGGGGGCCTACAATGAGCAGTTCTTC
v_call: TRBV6-1; j_call: TRBJ2-7; d_call: .; cdr3_length: 16; cdr3_aa: CASSEARAGAVYEQYF; cdr3_nt: TGTGCCAGCAGTGAAGCGCGAGCAGGGGCAGTATACGAGCAGTACTTC
v_call: TRBV18; j_call: TRBJ2-1; d_call: TRBD2; cdr3_length: 13; cdr3_aa: CASSFSGRSEQFF; cdr3_nt: TGTGCCAGCTCATTTAGCGGGAGGAGTGAGCAGTTCTTC
v_call: TRBV7-9; j_call: TRBJ2-7; d_call: .; cdr3_length: 12; cdr3_aa: CASSQDSYEQYF; cdr3_nt: TGTGCCAGCAGCCAAGACAGCTACGAGCAGTACTTC